Below, 5 T cell receptor beta chains from the same sample are listed, as sequenced in a study of T cell responses to AZD1222 COVID-19 vaccine. TCRdb keeps only in-frame clones here, not all; method: immunoSEQ multiplex PCR. The repertoire has some 69,000 clones, over 70% of them found once; the top ten carry more than 12%. The sample was peripheral blood, taken 28 days after the second AZD1222 dose. The receptors stem from an adult who received the AZD1222 COVID-19 vaccine.

The V gene is TRBV19, the J gene TRBJ2-2; D gene unclear. The CDR3 loop spans 14 amino acids. Germline lookup yields CDR1 LNHDA and CDR2 SQIVND (reference sequence). V lost 8 bases, J lost 2 bases, and 12 bases lay in between. The CDR3 spells CASGPFLNTGELFF. The DNA of the CDR3 is TGTGCCAGTGGTCCGTTTTTAAACACCGGGGAGCTGTTTTTT.

This sequence joins TRBV5-1 and TRBJ2-7; a possible D gene is TRBD1 (5 bases). The V gene's germline CDR1 is SGHRS and CDR2 YFSETQ. This CDR3 comprises 13 residues. Trimming left V 4 bases short and J 1 base short, with 9 bases between. As DNA, the CDR3 is TGCGCCAGCAGCCTGACAGTATCCTACGAGCAGTACTTC. Translation: CASSLTVSYEQYF.

This chain links TRBV2 with TRBJ2-7; no definite D call. V was clipped by 4 bases and J by 1 base, with 11 bases between them. Germline assignment: CDR1 SNHLY and CDR2 FYNNEI. The CDR3 sequence is 14 residues long. The CDR3 sequence is CASSGMSFSYEQYF. The CDR3 DNA reads TGTGCCAGCAGTGGGATGTCTTTTTCCTACGAGCAGTACTTC.

CDR3 sequence: CASSQTGTGANQPQHF. CDR3 nucleotides: TGTGCCAGCAGCCAGACCGGGACAGGGGCCAATCAGCCCCAGCATTTT. The chain links TRBV3-1 (or the pseudogene TRBV3-2) to TRBJ1-5; 10 bases are shared with TRBD1. The V gene end was trimmed by 3 bases and the J gene end by 3 bases; junction bases not matched to a gene: 5. The CDR3 extends over 16 amino acids. Germline V CDR1 and CDR2: LGHDT, YNNKEL (reference sequence).

A remark on this clone: The junction departs from germline at one end; a sequencing error may be responsible. The rearrangement uses TRBV10-3 and TRBJ1-2, with TRBD1 matching 9 bases. Looked up from germline, CDR1 is ENHRY and CDR2 is SYGVKD. The CDR3 has 14 residues. The CDR3 protein is CAISDIRQGGADYF. CDR3 nucleotides: TGTGCCATCAGTGATATAAGACAGGGGGGCGCTGATTACTTC.